This TCR beta chain was captured by sequencing in a study of early T cells in non-severe SARS-CoV-2 infection. Trimming pared 4 bases from V and 14 bases from J, leaving 16 bases between. Germline CDR1 and CDR2: SGHDT and YYEEEE. The CDR3 extends over 12 amino acids. TCRdb re-analysed the 5' RACE reads in MiXCR, keeping a single row per CDR3 protein. The sample carries some 98,000 distinct CDR3 sequences, approximately 17% recorded once. The rearrangement joins TRBV5-6 to TRBJ2-1, with D tentatively TRBD1 or TRBD2 (5 bases each). The sample comprised whole blood. The clonotype comes from an adult who was a healthcare worker with PCR-confirmed SARS-CoV-2 infection or an uninfected control (not recorded which). DNA of the CDR3: TGTGCCAGCAGCGGGACGGGAAGTGTGGAGTTCTTC. This encodes CASSGTGSVEFF.